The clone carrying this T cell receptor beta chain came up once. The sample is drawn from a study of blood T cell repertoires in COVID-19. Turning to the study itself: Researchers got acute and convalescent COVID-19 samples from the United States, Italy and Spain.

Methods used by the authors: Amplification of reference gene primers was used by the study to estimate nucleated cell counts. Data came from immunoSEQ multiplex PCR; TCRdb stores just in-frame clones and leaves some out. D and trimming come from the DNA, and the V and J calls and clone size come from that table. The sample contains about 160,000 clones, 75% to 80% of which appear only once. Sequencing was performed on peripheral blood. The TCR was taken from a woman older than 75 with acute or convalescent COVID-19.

CDR3: CASSVRGGAGVLTF. The CDR3, as DNA: TGTGCCAGCAGTGTGCGTGGAGGGGCCGGGGTCCTGACTTTC. This sequence joins TRBV2 and TRBJ2-6, with D tentatively TRBD2 (6 bases). The CDR3 has 14 amino acids. Germline V gene sequence: CDR1 SNHLY, CDR2 FYNNEI. The V end was cut by 4 bases, the J end by 13 bases, with 17 bases between.